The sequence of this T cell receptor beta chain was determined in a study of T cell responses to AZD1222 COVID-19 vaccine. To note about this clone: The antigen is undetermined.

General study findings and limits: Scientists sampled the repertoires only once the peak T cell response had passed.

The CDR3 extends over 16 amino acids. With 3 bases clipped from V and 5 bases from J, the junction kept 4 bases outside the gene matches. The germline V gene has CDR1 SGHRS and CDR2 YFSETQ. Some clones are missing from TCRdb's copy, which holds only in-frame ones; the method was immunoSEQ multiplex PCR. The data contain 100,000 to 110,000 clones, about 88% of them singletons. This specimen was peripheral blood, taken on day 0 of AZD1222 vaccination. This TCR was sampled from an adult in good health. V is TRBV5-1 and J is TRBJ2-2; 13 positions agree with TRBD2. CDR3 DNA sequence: TGCGCCAGCAGCTCCTCGGGACTAGCGGGAACCGGGGAGCTGTTTTTT. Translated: CASSSSGLAGTGELFF.